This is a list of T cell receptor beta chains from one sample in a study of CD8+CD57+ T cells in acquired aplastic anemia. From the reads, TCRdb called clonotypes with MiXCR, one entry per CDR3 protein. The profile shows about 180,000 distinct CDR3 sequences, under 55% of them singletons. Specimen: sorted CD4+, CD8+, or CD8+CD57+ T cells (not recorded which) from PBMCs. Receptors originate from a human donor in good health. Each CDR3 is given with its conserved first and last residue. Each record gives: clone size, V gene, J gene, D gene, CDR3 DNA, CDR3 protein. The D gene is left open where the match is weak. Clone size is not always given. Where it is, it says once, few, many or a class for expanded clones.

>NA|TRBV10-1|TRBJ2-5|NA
TGCGCCAGCCATCGACCTGGACAGCGCGCCGGGGAGACCCAGTACTTC
CASHRPGQRAGETQYF
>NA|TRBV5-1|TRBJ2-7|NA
TGCGCCAGCAGCTTCCCCAGGGCTGACGAGCAGTACTTC
CASSFPRADEQYF
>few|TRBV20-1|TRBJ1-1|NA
TGCAGTGCTACAAAGCCTATCGGTGAAGCTTTCTTT
CSATKPIGEAFF
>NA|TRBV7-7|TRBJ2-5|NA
NA
CASSLLFCASGSTEETQYF
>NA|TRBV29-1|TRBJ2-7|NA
TGCAGCGTTGATGGGGATTCCTACGAGCAGTACTTC
CSVDGDSYEQYF
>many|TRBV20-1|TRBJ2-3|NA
TGCAGTGCTAGAGATAGGACCTTTACAGATACGCAGTATTTT
CSARDRTFTDTQYF
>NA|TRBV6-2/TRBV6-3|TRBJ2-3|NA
TGTGCCAGCAGTTACTCGACGGGGTCCCGGTTGTACGATACGCAGTATTTT
CASSYSTGSRLYDTQYF
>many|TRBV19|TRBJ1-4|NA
TGTGCCAGTTCCCCCCGGGGTTCTAATGAAAAACTGTTTTTT
CASSPRGSNEKLFF
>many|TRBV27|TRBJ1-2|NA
TGTGCCAGCAGTTTACGAGGGAACTATGGCTACACCTTC
CASSLRGNYGYTF
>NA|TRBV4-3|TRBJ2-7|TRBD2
TGCGCCAGCAGCCAAGAGGAGGGACTAGCGTCAATCTACGAGCAGTACTTC
CASSQEEGLASIYEQYF
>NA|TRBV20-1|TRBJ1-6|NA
TGCAGTGCCCAGGGAGGAAATTCACCTCTCCACTTT
CSAQGGNSPLHF
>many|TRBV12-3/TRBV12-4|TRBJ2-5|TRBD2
TGTGCCAGCAGTACGCGCCGGACTAGCGGGAGGGCCCGGGAGACCCAGTACTTC
CASSTRRTSGRARETQYF
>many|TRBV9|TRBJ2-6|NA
TGTGCCAGCAGCGTAAGGGGCTCTGGGGCCAACGTCCTGACTTTC
CASSVRGSGANVLTF
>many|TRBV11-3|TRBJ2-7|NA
TGTGCCAGCAGCCCCACGGTCGGTGAGCAGTACTTC
CASSPTVGEQYF
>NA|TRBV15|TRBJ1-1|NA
TGTGCCACCAGCGGCACGGGAGGGAATACTGAAGCTTTCTTT
CATSGTGGNTEAFF
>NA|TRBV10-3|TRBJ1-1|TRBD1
TGTGCCATCAGTTTCCCGGGACAGGGGGCCACTGAAGCTTTCTTT
CAISFPGQGATEAFF
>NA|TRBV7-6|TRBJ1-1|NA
TGTACCAGCAGCTTAAACACTGAAGCTTTCTTT
CTSSLNTEAFF
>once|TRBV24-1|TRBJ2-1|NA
TGTGCCACTAGGGGGGGCTCGGGAGAGCTTAATGAGCAGTTCTTC
CATRGGSGELNEQFF